This TCR beta chain emerged from a study of graft-versus-host responses after intestinal transplantation. Study-wide points: The recipient marrow held GvH clones, and some of them showed up first in ileum or blood.

Libraries were prepared by immunoSEQ multiplex PCR; TCRdb keeps only in-frame clonotypes and omits some of them. The sample holds 55,000 to 85,000 clones, roughly 90% seen once. As for this clone: Its antigen is still unknown.

The J segment lost 2 bases and the V segment lost 3 bases, leaving 5 bases of the junction unmatched. This CDR3 comprises 15 residues. CDR1 and CDR2 from the germline V gene are LNHDA and SQIVND (reference sequence). This receptor was obtained from a human donor who received an intestinal transplant. This sample comprised unstimulated CD8+ T cells sorted from spleen or lymph node cells, obtained before intestinal transplant. The V call is TRBV19, the J call TRBJ2-7; 9 nucleotides line up with TRBD2. CDR3: CASSMSSGAPYEQYF. The CDR3 DNA is TGTGCCAGTAGTATGTCTAGCGGGGCCCCCTACGAGCAGTACTTC. Supplemented by reference TRBV19 and TRBJ2-7, the full variable domain reads DGGITQSPKYLFRKEGQNVTLSCEQNLNHDAMYWYRQDPGQGLRLIYYSQIVNDFQKGDIAEGYSVSREKKESFPLTVTSAQKNPTAFYLCASSMSSGAPYEQYFGPGTRLTVT.